A single sample is the source of the 27 T cell receptor beta chains below, sequenced in a study of control samples from healthy donors and cancer patients. Only in-frame clones appear in the TCRdb table, and some are missing; sequencing was by immunoSEQ multiplex PCR. This table holds 84,000 or so clones, 75% to 95% found once. The specimen was blood. The receptors originated from a man aged 25 to 40 in good health.

The rearrangement joins TRBV3-1 (or the pseudogene TRBV3-2) to TRBJ2-7; D is uncertain. Per the germline V gene, CDR1 is LGHDT and CDR2 is YNNKEL (reference sequence). The V end was cut by 0 bases, the J end by 0 bases, with 0 bases between. The CDR3 has 12 residues. The CDR3 DNA is TGTGCCAGCAGCCAAGACTCCTACGAGCAGTACTTC. Its protein is CASSQDSYEQYF.

The CDR3 region is CAWVTGGVGYTF. The CDR3 DNA reads TGTGCCTGGGTGACCGGGGGGGTCGGCTACACCTTC. The chain is built from TRBV30 and TRBJ1-2; D is possibly TRBD1 (5 bases). Looked up from germline, CDR1 is GTSNPN and CDR2 is SVGIG (reference sequence). V lost 5 bases to trimming and J lost 8 bases, with 15 bases between them. This CDR3 region has 12 residues.

This clone was seen at least ten times. The genes are TRBV19 and TRBJ1-2; D gene uncertain. From germline, CDR1 is LNHDA and CDR2 SQIVND (reference sequence). The V and J ends lost 6 bases and 2 bases respectively, with 7 bases between them. The CDR3 contains 12 residues. The CDR3 DNA sequence: TGTGCCAGTAGCTACGGGAACTATGGCTACACCTTC. It yields the protein CASSYGNYGYTF.

The V call is TRBV27, the J call TRBJ2-6, with TRBD1 identical over 7 bases. Germline lookup yields CDR1 MNHEY and CDR2 SMNVEV (reference sequence). The CDR3 contains 16 residues. V shed 6 bases, J shed 2 bases, and the junction held 7 bases outside the gene matches. The CDR3 spells CASRLAGGPGANVLTF. Written as DNA, the CDR3 is TGTGCCAGCAGACTGGCAGGGGGACCTGGGGCCAACGTCCTGACTTTC.

This chain's CDR3 is CASTLRGVGSPLHF. CDR3 nucleotide sequence: TGTGCCAGCACTCTAAGGGGTGTCGGTTCACCCCTCCACTTT. The chain joins TRBV2 to TRBJ1-6; possible D gene TRBD1, 5 bases. Deletions cut 7 bases from V and 9 bases from J, with 16 bases between. The length of the CDR3 is 14 residues. CDR1 and CDR2 from the germline V gene are SNHLY and FYNNEI.

The chain employs TRBV5-4 and TRBJ1-3; 8 nucleotides match TRBD1. Germline-derived CDR1 and CDR2 are SGHNT and YYREEE (reference sequence). V shed 3 bases and J 3 bases; nucleotides not matched to a gene: 5. This CDR3 is 15 amino acids long. In DNA, the CDR3 is TGTGCCAGCAGCTCGACAGGGGAGGATGGAAACACCATATATTTT. Translating it yields CASSSTGEDGNTIYF.

CDR3 protein: CASSLTGSAGRGTETQYF. DNA for the CDR3: TGCGCCAGCAGCTTGACCGGGTCTGCAGGACGGGGGACGGAGACCCAGTACTTC. This chain uses TRBV5-1 with TRBJ2-5; tentative D call: TRBD2 (6 bases). The CDR3 loop spans 18 amino acids. V lost 1 base to trimming and J lost 5 bases, with 24 bases between them. Germline CDR1 reads SGHRS; CDR2 reads YFSETQ.

This chain connects TRBV4-2 to TRBJ1-1; D remains ambiguous. Germline CDR1 reads LGHNA; CDR2 reads YNFKEQ. The ends were cut back, 1 base at V and 7 bases at J, with 13 bases in the middle. CDR3 length: 14 amino acids. In nucleotides, the CDR3 is TGTGCCAGCAGCCAAGCTAAAACGGCAGTTGAAGCTTTCTTT. Amino acid sequence: CASSQAKTAVEAFF.

This clone was counted a single time. The chain uses TRBV27 and TRBJ2-7; D might be TRBD1 (6 bases). CDR3 length: 15 amino acids. Germline-derived CDR1 and CDR2 are MNHEY and SMNVEV (reference sequence). V shed 0 bases and J shed 7 bases, with 16 bases lying between them. The CDR3 nucleotides read TGTGCCAGCAGTTTATCCGCAGGGGCTACTACAGAGCAGTACTTC. Protein: CASSLSAGATTEQYF.

This chain uses TRBV5-1 with TRBJ2-1; D might be TRBD1 or TRBD2, each matching 6 bases. Germline CDR1 and CDR2: SGHRS and YFSETQ. Trimming shortened V by 3 bases and J by 9 bases, and 13 bases separated the two germline ends. The CDR3 runs to 13 residues. The CDR3 region is CASSYRVGGEQFF. As DNA, the CDR3 is TGCGCCAGCAGCTACAGGGTCGGGGGTGAGCAGTTCTTC.

This sequence joins TRBV6-2 or TRBV6-3 and TRBJ2-1, with a tentative D call TRBD2 (6 bases). Germline-derived CDR1 and CDR2 are MNHEY and SVGEGT. CDR3 length: 16 amino acids. The ends were cut back, 1 base at V and 0 bases at J, with 10 bases in the middle. CDR3 residues: CASSYFSSASYNEQFF. DNA for the CDR3: TGTGCCAGCAGTTACTTTTCTAGCGCCTCCTACAATGAGCAGTTCTTC.

The chain combines TRBV5-1 with TRBJ2-2, with 7 bases lining up with TRBD1. This CDR3 spans 15 amino acids. The V and J ends lost 4 bases and 4 bases, in that order; junction bases with no gene match: 7. Germline-derived CDR1 and CDR2 are SGHRS and YFSETQ. The CDR3 sequence is CASSRDSPTTGELFF. DNA for the CDR3: TGCGCCAGCAGCCGGGACAGCCCGACCACCGGGGAGCTGTTTTTT.

The count of this clone is one. The chain has TRBV9 and TRBJ1-4, with TRBD1 matching over 9 bases. The trim removed 4 bases at V and 8 bases at J, leaving 3 bases unmatched. CDR1 is SGDLS and CDR2 is YYNGEE in the germline V gene. The length of the CDR3 is 13 residues. In nucleotides, the CDR3 is TGTGCCAGCAGCTTGACAGGGGGGGAAAAACTGTTTTTT. It encodes CASSLTGGEKLFF.

The V call is TRBV10-3, the J call TRBJ2-7, with a possible D match to TRBD1 (6 bases). This CDR3 is built from 14 residues. V lost 5 bases and J 3 bases, leaving 14 bases between the germline ends. CDR1 ENHRY and CDR2 SYGVKD come from the germline V gene. CDR3 region: CAISRVQGNYEQYF. CDR3 bases: TGTGCCATCAGTCGGGTACAGGGTAACTACGAGCAGTACTTC.

The chain has TRBV2 and TRBJ1-1, with D perhaps matching TRBD1 (5 bases). This CDR3 is built from 12 residues. CDR1 is SNHLY and CDR2 is FYNNEI in the germline V gene. The germline V and J ends were trimmed by 4 bases and 7 bases, with 10 bases remaining between them. CDR3 residues: CASSAGTLEAFF. CDR3 DNA sequence: TGTGCCAGCAGTGCCGGGACGCTTGAAGCTTTCTTT.

The table lists this clone with a count of one. The chain is built from TRBV7-8 and TRBJ2-7, with a tentative D call TRBD1 (5 bases). Trimming removed 5 bases from V and 5 bases from J, with 13 bases in between. The CDR3 consists of 13 residues. Germline CDR1 reads SGHVS; CDR2 reads FQNEAQ. CDR3 DNA: TGTGCCAGCAGCCCTCAGGGAAGGGACGAGCAGTACTTC. This sequence encodes CASSPQGRDEQYF.

This chain uses TRBV5-4 with TRBJ2-3; TRBD2 aligns across 8 bases. This CDR3 region has 15 residues. CDR1 is SGHNT, CDR2 YYREEE, per germline (reference sequence). The junction had 3 bases not matched to a gene; V was cut back by 1 base and J by 2 bases. CDR3 nucleotides: TGTGCCAGCAGCTTGCAAGCGGGAGCCACAGATACGCAGTATTTT. As protein: CASSLQAGATDTQYF.

The V call is TRBV7-8, the J call TRBJ2-3; D might be TRBD1 or TRBD2, each matching 5 bases. The CDR3 extends over 14 amino acids. V was cut by 5 bases and J by 2 bases, with 11 bases left in between. The V gene's germline CDR1 is SGHVS and CDR2 FQNEAQ. For the CDR3, the DNA is TGTGCCAGCAGCCCAATGGGGGTCACAGATACGCAGTATTTT. This codes for CASSPMGVTDTQYF.

The CDR3 DNA is TGTGCCAGCAGCTTGATGGGACAGGAACCCCAAGAGACCCAGTACTTC. It is translated as CASSLMGQEPQETQYF. The genes are TRBV5-6 and TRBJ2-5; 8 positions agree with TRBD1. The CDR3 consists of 16 residues. From germline, CDR1 is SGHDT and CDR2 YYEEEE. Unmatched junction bases numbered 6, after V lost 1 base and J lost 1 base.

This rearrangement joins TRBV29-1 to TRBJ2-1; 12 positions match TRBD2. The germline V gene has CDR1 SQVTM and CDR2 ANQGSEA. This CDR3 is 13 amino acids long. CDR3 protein: CSQRLAGANEQFF. CDR3 DNA: TGCTCCCAAAGACTAGCGGGAGCCAATGAGCAGTTCTTC.

The J gene is TRBJ1-1, the V gene TRBV30, with 7 bases lining up with TRBD1. With 1 base clipped from V and 0 bases from J, the junction kept 11 bases outside the gene matches. Germline V lookup: CDR1 GTSNPN, CDR2 SVGIG (reference sequence). The CDR3 has 17 amino acids. CDR3 in amino acids: CAWSDWTGLKVNTEAFF. In nucleotides, the CDR3 is TGTGCCTGGAGTGACTGGACAGGTCTGAAGGTGAACACTGAAGCTTTCTTT.

This chain joins TRBV19 and TRBJ1-3, with TRBD1 identical over 7 bases. The ends lost 4 bases at V and 5 bases at J; junction bases unmatched: 8. The CDR3 covers 15 residues. Germline V lookup: CDR1 LNHDA, CDR2 SQIVND (reference sequence). CDR3 nucleotides: TGTGCCAGTAGTACCAGACAGGGAACAAGAAACACCATATATTTT. It yields the protein CASSTRQGTRNTIYF. Using reference TRBV19 and TRBJ1-3 for the parts outside the CDR3, the full variable domain is DGGITQSPKYLFRKEGQNVTLSCEQNLNHDAMYWYRQDPGQGLRLIYYSQIVNDFQKGDIAEGYSVSREKKESFPLTVTSAQKNPTAFYLCASSTRQGTRNTIYFGEGSWLTVV.

The chain has TRBV19 and TRBJ2-3; D is uncertain. The CDR3 length is 13 residues. Looked up from germline, CDR1 is LNHDA and CDR2 is SQIVND (reference sequence). The V gene lost 7 bases and the J gene lost 4 bases, with 12 bases spanning the gap. CDR3 loop: CASIGFPADTQYF. The CDR3 coding sequence is TGTGCCAGTATTGGCTTCCCCGCAGATACGCAGTATTTT.

This chain connects TRBV6-4 to TRBJ2-7; the D is unclear. Germline CDR1 and CDR2: MRHNA and SNTAGT. V lost 2 bases, J lost 5 bases, and 10 bases lay in between. This CDR3 has 13 amino acids. For the CDR3, the DNA is TGTGCCAGCAGTGACAGGAATTGGAACGAGCAGTACTTC. Amino acids: CASSDRNWNEQYF.

The gene calls are TRBV7-2 and TRBJ2-5; TRBD1 matches 11 bases. The CDR3 loop spans 15 amino acids. Germline V gene lookup returns CDR1 SGHTA and CDR2 FQGNSA. The V and J ends lost 3 bases and 3 bases, in that order; junction bases with no gene match: 3. The CDR3: CASSLGQGGKETQYF. The CDR3 nucleotides are TGTGCCAGCAGCTTGGGACAGGGGGGGAAAGAGACCCAGTACTTC. The complete variable domain, with remaining parts taken from reference TRBV7-2 and TRBJ2-5, reads GAGVSQSPSNKVTEKGKDVELRCDPISGHTALYWYRQSLGQGLEFLIYFQGNSAPDKSGLPSDRFSAERTGGSVSTLTIQRTQQEDSAVYLCASSLGQGGKETQYFGPGTRLLVL.

The gene calls are TRBV5-1 and TRBJ2-7; unclear D gene. CDR3 length: 12 amino acids. Germline CDR1 and CDR2: SGHRS and YFSETQ. The germline V and J ends were trimmed by 0 bases and 3 bases, with 4 bases remaining between them. Here the CDR3 reads CASSLGGYEQYF. Written as DNA, the CDR3 is TGCGCCAGCAGCTTGGGAGGCTACGAGCAGTACTTC. Complete variable domain (other parts from reference TRBV5-1 and TRBJ2-7): KAGVTQTPRYLIKTRGQQVTLSCSPISGHRSVSWYQQTPGQGLQFLFEYFSETQRNKGNFPGRFSGRQFSNSRSEMNVSTLELGDSALYLCASSLGGYEQYFGPGTRLTVT.

The chain couples TRBV4-2 to TRBJ2-1; 8 bases agree with TRBD2. CDR1 and CDR2 from the germline V gene are LGHNA and YNFKEQ. The CDR3 totals 17 residues. V dropped 0 bases and J dropped 5; count of bases not matched to a gene: 9. DNA of the CDR3: TGTGCCAGCAGCCAAGATTTGGGCGGGGGGCCGGACAATGAGCAGTTCTTC. It encodes CASSQDLGGGPDNEQFF.